The clone carrying this T cell receptor (beta chain) was recorded many times. The sample originates from a study of CD8+CD57+ T cells in acquired aplastic anemia. On the study more broadly: CD4+ and CD8+ cells, once sorted, gave DNA averaging roughly 3.4 ug.

V lost 4 bases and J lost 2; bases outside the gene matches: 11. The CDR3 is made up of 17 amino acids. Germline V CDR1 and CDR2: SGHNT, YYREEE (reference sequence). TCR beta VDJ combinations and CDR3 sequences were profiled from genomic DNA. A single record per CDR3 protein comes from TCRdb applying MiXCR to the reads. Among hundreds of thousands of distinct CDR3 sequences listed, approximately 57% were seen once. The material sequenced was sorted CD4+, CD8+, or CD8+CD57+ T cells (not recorded which) from PBMCs. The chain couples TRBV5-4 to TRBJ2-3; 9 nucleotides align to TRBD2. This TCR derives from a human donor with severe aplastic anemia or a healthy control (not recorded which). Written as DNA, the CDR3 is TGTGCCAGCAGCACTGGGGGGGCTAGCGGGGTCACAGATACGCAGTATTTT. It yields the protein CASSTGGASGVTDTQYF.